In its sample, the clone carrying this T cell receptor (beta chain) was seen a few times. These data come from a study of blood T cell repertoires in COVID-19. Sequencing was performed with immunoSEQ multiplex PCR; in TCRdb, only in-frame clones are kept and a portion is missing. The profile covers over 130,000 clones, with about 87% appearing a single time and 3% to 4% taken by the ten largest. Losses at the gene ends were 8 bases for V and 11 bases for J; bases not matched to a gene: 13. This CDR3 is built from 14 residues. Germline V lookup: CDR1 MNHEY, CDR2 SMNVEV (reference sequence). The source material was PBMCs or T cells enriched from blood (not recorded which). The rearrangement joins TRBV27 to TRBJ2-1; 9 nucleotides agree with TRBD2. The TCR comes from a man aged 50 to 59 in a cohort exposed to, infected with or recovered from COVID-19 (not recorded which). The CDR3 nucleotides read TGTGCCAGCCGTATTTCGGGACTAGCATTACAGCAGTTCTTC. Its translation is CASRISGLALQQFF.